A selection of T cell receptor beta chains follows, all from one sample in a study of T cell responses to AZD1222 COVID-19 vaccine. The protocol was immunoSEQ multiplex PCR, while the TCRdb copy is restricted to in-frame clones and leaves out a portion. The profile covers 150,000 to 200,000 clones, with approximately 91% appearing a single time and around 1.3% taken by the ten largest. The sample in question was peripheral blood, obtained 28 days after the second AZD1222 dose. These receptors came from an adult who received the AZD1222 COVID-19 vaccine. Both conserved end residues are part of each CDR3. A D gene is named only where the DNA matches it firmly. Size is omitted from some rows. Given values are once, few, many or a class for expanded clones.

clone_size	d_call	j_call	v_call	cdr3_aa	cdr3_nt
-	-	TRBJ1-1	TRBV29-1	CSASPGPEAFF	TGCAGCGCCTCCCCAGGGCCTGAAGCTTTCTTT
-	-	TRBJ1-6	TRBV19	CASGHQNSPLHF	TGTGCCAGTGGACACCAGAATTCACCCCTCCACTTT
-	TRBD1	TRBJ2-2	TRBV2	CASRLQGAAGELFF	TGTGCCAGCAGGCTTCAGGGGGCGGCCGGGGAGCTGTTTTTT
-	-	TRBJ1-3	TRBV9	CASSTDGRPTGNTIYF	TGTGCCAGCAGCACCGATGGGAGACCTACTGGAAACACCATATATTTT
-	TRBD1	TRBJ1-2	TRBV7-6	CASSLRDRGHGGGYTF	TGTGCCAGCAGCTTGAGAGACAGGGGGCACGGAGGTGGCTACACCTTC
few	-	TRBJ2-2	TRBV2	CASRPLRGRAGELFF	TGTGCCAGCAGGCCGCTAAGGGGTCGGGCCGGGGAGCTGTTTTTT
-	-	TRBJ1-2	TRBV4-1	CASSQDPGTTNYGYTF	TGCGCCAGCAGCCAAGACCCCGGGACAACTAACTATGGCTACACCTTC
-	TRBD1	TRBJ2-7	TRBV6-1	CASSEPPRQGSYEQYF	TGTGCCAGCAGTGAACCACCGAGACAGGGGTCCTACGAGCAGTACTTC
-	-	TRBJ2-7	TRBV19	CASSIQGSSYEQYF	TGTGCCAGTAGTATCCAGGGAAGCTCCTACGAGCAGTACTTC
-	-	TRBJ2-6	TRBV2	CASSEQPHSGANVLTF	TGTGCCAGCAGTGAACAGCCGCACTCTGGGGCCAACGTCCTGACTTTC
-	-	TRBJ2-3	TRBV19	CASSILFWDSNQKITDTQYF	TGTGCCAGTAGTATTTTATTTTGGGACTCCAACCAAAAAATCACAGATACGCAGTATTTT
few	TRBD1	TRBJ1-5	TRBV25-1	CASSPTGGEQPQHF	TGTGCCAGCAGCCCGACAGGGGGCGAGCAGCCCCAGCATTTT
-	-	TRBJ2-7	TRBV2	CASMGNAASYF	TGTGCCAGCATGGGAAATGCCGCTTCTTACTTC
-	TRBD2	TRBJ2-5	TRBV7-2	CASSLSGGVQETQYF	TGTGCCAGCAGCTTAAGCGGGGGAGTTCAAGAGACCCAGTACTTC
once	-	TRBJ1-4	TRBV10-3	CAISTGSDEKLFF	TGTGCCATCAGTACAGGGTCGGATGAAAAACTGTTTTTT
-	-	TRBJ1-2	TRBV28	CASSPAGTDYGYTF	TGTGCCAGCAGTCCCGCCGGGACGGACTATGGCTACACCTTC
-	TRBD1	TRBJ1-5	TRBV28	CASRAGGSNQPQHF	TGTGCCAGCAGGGCAGGGGGGAGCAATCAGCCCCAGCATTTT
-	TRBD1	TRBJ1-2	TRBV2	CASTTGDGYTF	TGTGCCAGCACCACAGGGGATGGCTACACCTTC
-	-	TRBJ1-5	TRBV6-5	CASRVLQVVNQPQHF	TGTGCCAGCAGAGTACTTCAGGTGGTCAATCAGCCCCAGCATTTT
-	-	TRBJ2-5	TRBV3-1/TRBV3-2	CASSHGVQETQYF	TGTGCCAGCAGCCACGGGGTACAAGAGACCCAGTACTTC
-	-	TRBJ1-5	TRBV2	CASSRLLVSQPQHF	TGTGCCAGCTCCCGATTGCTGGTAAGTCAGCCCCAGCATTTT
-	-	TRBJ1-3	TRBV12-3/TRBV12-4	CASSLKDTIYF	TGTGCCAGCAGTTTAAAGGACACCATATATTTT
-	TRBD1	TRBJ1-4	TRBV4-1	CASSFRDSNEKLFF	TGCGCCAGCAGCTTCCGGGACAGTAATGAAAAACTGTTTTTT
-	-	TRBJ2-5	TRBV29-1	CSVLSHQETQYF	TGCAGCGTTTTATCCCACCAAGAGACCCAGTACTTC
-	-	TRBJ2-2	TRBV19	CASSLLTDYTGELFF	TGTGCCAGTAGCCTCTTGACAGACTACACCGGGGAGCTGTTTTTT
-	-	TRBJ2-7	TRBV11-2	CASTLDYAGPYEQYF	TGTGCCAGCACCTTGGACTACGCGGGGCCCTACGAGCAGTACTTC
-	-	TRBJ1-1	TRBV6-5	CASSYRGVLNTEAFF	TGTGCCAGCAGTTACCGAGGGGTATTGAACACTGAAGCTTTCTTT
-	-	TRBJ1-2	TRBV7-9	CASSFGWAPWGYTF	TGTGCCAGCAGCTTCGGATGGGCTCCGTGGGGCTACACCTTC
-	TRBD2	TRBJ2-3	TRBV5-4	CASSQRGLAGYGDTQYF	TGTGCCAGCAGCCAGCGGGGACTAGCGGGATACGGGGATACGCAGTATTTT
-	-	TRBJ2-3	TRBV6-2/TRBV6-3	CASSYVSRESDTQYF	TGTGCCAGCAGTTACGTGTCCAGGGAGTCAGATACGCAGTATTTT
-	TRBD1	TRBJ2-7	TRBV3-1/TRBV3-2	CASSGTGTDGYEQYF	TGTGCCAGCAGCGGAACCGGGACAGACGGCTACGAGCAGTACTTC
-	TRBD1	TRBJ1-2	TRBV6-5	CATNRDRGTYGYTF	TGTGCCACAAACCGGGACAGGGGAACCTATGGCTACACCTTC
once	TRBD1	TRBJ1-1	TRBV19	CASRPGQTNTEAFF	TGTGCCAGTAGGCCGGGACAGACGAACACTGAAGCTTTCTTT
-	-	TRBJ2-1	TRBV9	CASSFGRVVDEQFF	TGTGCCAGCAGCTTTGGCAGAGTGGTCGATGAGCAGTTCTTC
-	TRBD2	TRBJ2-7	TRBV3-1/TRBV3-2	CASSQEHQGLAGGPPSYEQYF	TGTGCCAGCAGCCAAGAACACCAAGGACTAGCGGGGGGGCCCCCCTCCTACGAGCAGTACTTC
-	-	TRBJ2-3	TRBV5-1	CASSLLSVSTDTQYF	TGCGCCAGCAGCTTGCTTAGCGTGAGCACAGATACGCAGTATTTT
-	TRBD2	TRBJ2-1	TRBV19	CASKLAVTSNEQFF	TGTGCCAGTAAACTAGCGGTGACAAGCAATGAGCAGTTCTTC
-	-	TRBJ1-6	TRBV27	CASSLSKGRAYNSPLHF	TGTGCCAGCAGTTTGTCTAAGGGGCGCGCCTATAATTCACCCCTCCACTTT
-	TRBD1	TRBJ1-1	TRBV5-1	CASSLGDRGSEAFF	TGCGCCAGCAGCTTGGGGGACAGGGGCTCTGAAGCTTTCTTT
-	-	TRBJ1-1	TRBV29-1	CSVEQALNTEAFF	TGCAGCGTTGAGCAGGCACTGAACACTGAAGCTTTCTTT